Each of the 21 T cell receptor beta chains below was sequenced from the same sample in a study of T-cell reconstitution after alpha-beta-depleted transplantation in children. For TCRbeta, the library was prepared with unique molecular identifiers. From the PCR reads, TCRdb called clonotypes with MiXCR, one entry per CDR3 protein. The table shows over 300,000 distinct CDR3 sequences, with approximately 10% occurring only once. Sequencing was performed on PBMCs from the stem cell graft donor, taken from the stem cell graft. Receptors originate from a human donor who donated a stem cell graft to a child with acute lymphoblastic leukemia.

This clonotype was counted a few times. The rearrangement joins TRBV5-1 to TRBJ2-7; D possibly corresponds to TRBD2 (5 bases). Germline CDR1 and CDR2: SGHRS and YFSETQ. Trimming removed 7 bases from V and 7 bases from J, with 21 bases in between. CDR3 length equals 14 residues. The CDR3 region is CASSKPGSTGEQYF. The CDR3 DNA reads TGCGCCAGCTCCAAACCGGGATCAACTGGGGAGCAGTACTTC.

This clonotype turned up a few times. This chain uses TRBV27 with TRBJ2-1; 10 bases are shared with TRBD2. Germline values: CDR1 MNHEY, CDR2 SMNVEV (reference sequence). The CDR3 consists of 14 residues. V lost 8 bases to trimming and J lost 2 bases; unmatched junction nucleotides: 3. The DNA for the CDR3 is TGTGCCAGCCAGACTAGCGGGCCCTACAATGAGCAGTTCTTC. Translation gives CASQTSGPYNEQFF.

This chain links TRBV5-1 with TRBJ1-2; TRBD1 matches 9 bases. V gave up 0 bases and J gave up 8 bases; unmatched junction bases: 5. Germline V gene data show CDR1 as SGHRS and CDR2 as YFSETQ. The CDR3 spans 14 residues. Written as DNA, the CDR3 is TGCGCCAGCAGCTTGGGGGACAGGGTCCGAGGCTACACCTTC. Protein sequence: CASSLGDRVRGYTF.

This chain connects TRBV5-1 to TRBJ1-1, with unresolved D. Trimming took off 6 bases at V and 0 bases at J, with 6 bases between the two ends. The CDR3 has 12 amino acids. From germline, CDR1 is SGHRS and CDR2 YFSETQ. The CDR3 sequence is CASMSMNTEAFF. CDR3 DNA: TGCGCCAGCATGAGCATGAACACTGAAGCTTTCTTT.

CDR3 coding DNA: TGTGCCAGCAGCTTAGGACTAGCGGGAGTTTGGGCAGATACGCAGTATTTT. This sequence encodes CASSLGLAGVWADTQYF. The chain combines TRBV7-2 with TRBJ2-3; TRBD2 aligns across 12 bases. V lost 1 base to trimming and J lost 4 bases; unmatched junction nucleotides: 6. Germline CDR1 reads SGHTA; CDR2 reads FQGNSA. There are 17 residues in the CDR3. The entire variable domain, with the rest obtained from reference TRBV7-2 and TRBJ2-3, is as follows: GAGVSQSPSNKVTEKGKDVELRCDPISGHTALYWYRQSLGQGLEFLIYFQGNSAPDKSGLPSDRFSAERTGGSVSTLTIQRTQQEDSAVYLCASSLGLAGVWADTQYFGPGTRLTVL.

There are a few counts of this clonotype. The gene calls are TRBV7-2 and TRBJ2-1; 10 nucleotides agree with TRBD1. The CDR3 length is 15 residues. Losses at the gene ends were 7 bases for V and 8 bases for J; bases not matched to a gene: 11. Germline V lookup: CDR1 SGHTA, CDR2 FQGNSA. The CDR3 spells CASTSERGQGYEQFF. CDR3 nucleotides: TGTGCCAGCACCTCCGAGCGGGGACAGGGGTATGAGCAGTTCTTC.

In its sample, this clonotype was seen a few times. The chain links TRBV28 to TRBJ2-7, with TRBD1 matching 7 bases. CDR1 MDHEN and CDR2 SYDVKM come from the germline V gene. The CDR3 totals 14 residues. V shed 5 bases, J shed 11 bases, and the junction held 15 bases outside the gene matches. The CDR3 bases are TGTGCCAGCAGTCCAGACGGCAAGACAGGGAGCAAGTACTTC. The encoded protein is CASSPDGKTGSKYF. The variable domain in full, completed from reference TRBV28 and TRBJ2-7, reads DVKVTQSSRYLVKRTGEKVFLECVQDMDHENMFWYRQDPGLGLRLIYFSYDVKMKEKGDIPEGYSVSREKKERFSLILESASTNQTSMYLCASSPDGKTGSKYFGPGTRLTVT.

This clonotype has at least ten counts. The V and J genes are TRBV7-3 and TRBJ2-2; TRBD1 or TRBD2 may be the D gene (5 bases each). Trimming pared 1 base from V and 5 bases from J, leaving 14 bases between. Germline assignment: CDR1 SGHTA and CDR2 FQGTGA. The CDR3 covers 16 residues. CDR3 sequence reads: CASSLIPGAGTGELFF. For the CDR3, the DNA is TGTGCCAGCAGCTTAATACCCGGGGCCGGGACCGGGGAGCTGTTTTTT.

V and J are TRBV7-3 and TRBJ1-6, with D tentatively TRBD1 (5 bases). V was trimmed by 2 bases and J by 13 bases, leaving 12 bases between them. Germline CDR1 and CDR2: SGHTA and FQGTGA. The CDR3 has 13 amino acids. As DNA, the CDR3 is TGTGCCAGCAGCTTATTCCCAGGGAATCCCCTCCACTTT. Protein product: CASSLFPGNPLHF.

This chain connects TRBV7-2 to TRBJ2-7; the D gene is possibly TRBD2 (6 bases). Trimming left V 0 bases short and J 0 bases short, with 18 bases between. This CDR3 is built from 18 residues. Germline CDR1 SGHTA, CDR2 FQGNSA. As DNA, the CDR3 is TGTGCCAGCAGCTTAGCGGGGCGGGGCCTAAGGAGCTCCTACGAGCAGTACTTC. It translates to CASSLAGRGLRSSYEQYF.

This clonotype was detected ten times or more. This chain joins TRBV5-1 and TRBJ2-2; D might be TRBD1 (5 bases). The V end was cut by 0 bases, the J end by 8 bases, with 8 bases between. CDR3 length: 13 residues. Germline CDR1 SGHRS, CDR2 YFSETQ. The CDR3 here is CASSLVWTGELFF. The CDR3 DNA reads TGCGCCAGCAGCTTGGTGTGGACAGGGGAGCTGTTTTTT.

This chain joins TRBV4-3 and TRBJ2-2; no firm D call. V lost 2 bases and J lost 4, with 11 bases in between. This CDR3 contains 15 residues. The germline CDR1 and CDR2 sequences are LGHNA and YSLEER. CDR3 nucleotide sequence: TGCGCCAGCAGCCAATCTGTCCTGGGCACCGGGGAGCTGTTTTTT. Its translation: CASSQSVLGTGELFF.

This chain joins TRBV5-1 and TRBJ2-5; TRBD1 matches 8 bases. V shed 4 bases and J 2 bases; nucleotides not matched to a gene: 4. Germline V gene lookup returns CDR1 SGHRS and CDR2 YFSETQ. The CDR3 is made up of 14 amino acids. The DNA for the CDR3 is TGCGCCAGCAGCAACGGACAGGGTCAAGAGACCCAGTACTTC. Protein: CASSNGQGQETQYF.

In this sample, this clonotype turned up a few times. The chain joins TRBV14 to TRBJ1-5, with D possibly being TRBD1 (5 bases). CDR3 length equals 16 residues. V was shortened by 4 bases and J by 4 bases, with 17 bases between the two germline ends. Germline V gene sequence: CDR1 SGHDN, CDR2 FVKESK. CDR3 bases: TGTGCCAGCAGCCTATTCAGGGCCCCAGGGAATCAGCCCCAGCATTTT. This encodes CASSLFRAPGNQPQHF.

This clonotype has a handful of counts. The chain combines TRBV4-1 with TRBJ2-7; 10 bases align to TRBD2. Germline CDR1 reads MGHRA; CDR2 reads YSYEKL. The CDR3 spans 14 residues. V lost 2 bases to trimming and J lost 6 bases; unmatched junction nucleotides: 4. The CDR3 region is CASSQLAGDPEQYF. The CDR3 DNA reads TGCGCCAGCAGCCAACTAGCGGGAGACCCCGAGCAGTACTTC.

The rearrangement uses TRBV4-3 and TRBJ2-7; TRBD2 aligns across 7 bases. CDR3 length: 16 amino acids. Germline loops: CDR1 LGHNA, CDR2 YSLEER. Trimming at V came to 0 bases and at J to 1 base, leaving 6 bases not matched to a gene. Here the CDR3 DNA reads TGCGCCAGCAGCCAAGATCTAGCGGAACGTTCCTACGAGCAGTACTTC. It codes for CASSQDLAERSYEQYF.

This clonotype was found many times. This chain joins TRBV5-1 and TRBJ1-2; tentatively, D is TRBD1 (5 bases). The germline CDR1 and CDR2 sequences are SGHRS and YFSETQ. The V and J ends lost 5 bases and 6 bases respectively, with 17 bases between them. CDR3 size: 14 residues. CDR3 sequence reads: CASRRDGGLDGYTF. The DNA for the CDR3 is TGCGCCAGCAGGCGGGACGGAGGATTGGATGGCTACACCTTC.

This chain connects TRBV4-1 to TRBJ2-3, with 7 positions matching TRBD2. This CDR3 is 16 amino acids long. With 1 base clipped from V and 0 bases from J, the junction kept 4 bases outside the gene matches. In germline, CDR1 is MGHRA, CDR2 YSYEKL. In nucleotides, the CDR3 is TGCGCCAGCAGCCAAGGGCTAGCGGAAAGCACAGATACGCAGTATTTT. Amino acid sequence: CASSQGLAESTDTQYF.

A note on this clonotype: A read error may be the cause here, since a much bigger clone is one base away. V is TRBV5-1 and J is TRBJ2-1; 7 bases map to TRBD2. J lost 5 bases, V lost 4 bases, and 6 bases had no gene match. The CDR3 contains 14 residues. Germline CDR1 SGHRS, CDR2 YFSETQ. CDR3 DNA: TGCGCCAGCAGCACTCGCGGGAGTCACAATGAGCAGTTCTTC. It codes for CASSTRGSHNEQFF.

This clonotype was observed at least ten times. One end of the junction is discordant with germline, which a read error may explain. The CDR3 DNA follows: TGCGCCAGCAGCCCCCGCTCTTCCTACGAGCAGTACTTC. Amino acid sequence: CASSPRSSYEQYF. V usage is TRBV18 and J usage is TRBJ2-7, with unresolved D. Germline loops: CDR1 KGHSH, CDR2 LQKENI. The CDR3 spans 13 residues. The entire variable domain, with the rest obtained from reference TRBV18 and TRBJ2-7, is as follows: NAGVMQNPRHLVRRRGQEARLRCSPMKGHSHVYWYRQLPEEGLKFMVYLQKENIIDESGMPKERFSAEFPKEGPSILRIQQVVRGDSAAYFCASSPRSSYEQYFGPGTRLTVT.

This clonotype was observed many times. J is TRBJ2-1 and V is TRBV3-1, with D possibly TRBD2 on 6 matching bases. The CDR3 covers 15 residues. Germline V gives CDR1 LGHDT, CDR2 YNNKEL (reference sequence). V was shortened by 5 bases and J by 0 bases, with 11 bases between the two germline ends. In nucleotides, the CDR3 is TGTGCCAGCAGCTCTGACGGGAGCTCCTACAATGAGCAGTTCTTC. The encoded protein is CASSSDGSSYNEQFF.